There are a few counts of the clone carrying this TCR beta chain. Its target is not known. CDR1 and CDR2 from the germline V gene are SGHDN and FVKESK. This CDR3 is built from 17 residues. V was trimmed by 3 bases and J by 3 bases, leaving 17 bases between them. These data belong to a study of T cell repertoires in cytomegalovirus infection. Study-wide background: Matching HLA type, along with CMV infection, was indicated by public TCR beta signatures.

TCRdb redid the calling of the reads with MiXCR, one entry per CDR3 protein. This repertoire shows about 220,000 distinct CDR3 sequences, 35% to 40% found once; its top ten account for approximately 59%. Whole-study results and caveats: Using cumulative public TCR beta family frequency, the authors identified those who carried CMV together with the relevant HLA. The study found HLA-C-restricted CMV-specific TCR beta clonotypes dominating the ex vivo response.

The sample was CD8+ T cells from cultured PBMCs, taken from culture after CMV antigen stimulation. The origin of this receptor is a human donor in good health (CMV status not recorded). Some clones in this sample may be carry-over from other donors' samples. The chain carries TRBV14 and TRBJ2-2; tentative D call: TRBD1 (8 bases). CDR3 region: CASSHGRGTGDTGELFF. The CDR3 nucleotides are TGTGCCAGCAGCCATGGGAGGGGGACAGGTGACACCGGGGAGCTGTTTTTT. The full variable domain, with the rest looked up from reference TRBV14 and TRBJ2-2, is EAGVTQFPSHSVIEKGQTVTLRCDPISGHDNLYWYRRVMGKEIKFLLHFVKESKQDESGMPNNRFLAERTGGTYSTLKVQPAELEDSGVYFCASSHGRGTGDTGELFFGEGSRLTVL.